Below, 21 T cell receptor beta chains from the same sample are listed, as sequenced in a study of cytomegalovirus exposure and HLA in healthy donors. PCR employed 60 Vbeta and 13 Jbeta primers. The assay was immunoSEQ multiplex PCR, and TCRdb's table has in-frame clones only and misses some. This sample yields 79,000 or so clones, of which around 77% are seen a single time; around a fifth belongs to the top ten. The sequencing sample was made of PBMCs. These receptors were collected from a woman aged 40 to 50 in good health and CMV-seropositive.

This clone has only one observation. The J gene is TRBJ2-2, the V gene TRBV7-2, with D uncertain. Germline assignment: CDR1 SGHTA and CDR2 FQGNSA. CDR3 size: 13 residues. V lost 5 bases and J lost 1, with 5 bases in between. The CDR3 spells CASSPGNTGELFF. The CDR3 coding sequence is TGTGCCAGCAGCCCGGGGAACACCGGGGAGCTGTTTTTT.

V is TRBV5-1 and J is TRBJ1-5, with no clear D. V was cut by 0 bases and J by 4 bases, with 8 bases left in between. The CDR3 is made up of 14 amino acids. Germline loops: CDR1 SGHRS, CDR2 YFSETQ. The CDR3 protein is CASSLVSGNQPQHF. The DNA of the CDR3 is TGCGCCAGCAGCTTGGTCTCGGGGAATCAGCCCCAGCATTTT.

The chain recombines TRBV6-5 with TRBJ1-2; D gene unclear. Germline-derived CDR1 and CDR2 are MNHEY and SVGAGI. V was trimmed by 5 bases and J by 0 bases, leaving 13 bases between them. This CDR3 spans 15 amino acids. CDR3 DNA: TGTGCCAGCAGTCAGCGGGGATCCCCTAACTATGGCTACACCTTC. This translates into CASSQRGSPNYGYTF.

This clone showed up just once. The CDR3 DNA reads as TGTGCCGGAGCACCGGGACAGGGGGCATATGAGCAGTTCTTC. It codes for CAGAPGQGAYEQFF. V usage is TRBV2 and J usage is TRBJ2-1; 12 bases map to TRBD1. Germline V gene data show CDR1 as SNHLY and CDR2 as FYNNEI. The V and J ends lost 11 bases and 8 bases, in that order; junction bases with no gene match: 10. The CDR3 loop spans 14 amino acids.

V gene TRBV5-1 combines with J gene TRBJ1-4; TRBD1 is a possible D gene (5 bases). In germline, CDR1 is SGHRS, CDR2 YFSETQ. The CDR3 length is 17 residues. Trimming removed 3 bases from V and 0 bases from J, with 15 bases in between. The CDR3 here is CASSWASGSPTNEKLFF. CDR3 sequence (DNA): TGCGCCAGCAGCTGGGCCTCAGGGTCCCCAACTAATGAAAAACTGTTTTTT.

The CDR3 protein is CASSWGGFSYNEQFF. The CDR3 bases are TGTGCCAGCAGCTGGGGGGGGTTCTCCTACAATGAGCAGTTCTTC. The V call is TRBV7-9, the J call TRBJ2-1, with 7 nucleotides matching TRBD2. Germline CDR1 and CDR2: SEHNR and FQNEAQ (reference sequence). The CDR3 runs 15 residues. With V trimmed by 4 bases and J by 0 bases, 3 bases remained unmatched.

The chain employs TRBV2 and TRBJ2-7; weak D call: TRBD1 (5 bases). Looked up from germline, CDR1 is SNHLY and CDR2 is FYNNEI. The CDR3 contains 14 residues. Trimming left V 6 bases short and J 6 bases short, with 18 bases between. This CDR3 is CASRIAGPPGEQYF. The CDR3 nucleotides are TGTGCCAGCAGAATTGCAGGGCCTCCTGGCGAGCAGTACTTC.

The V gene is TRBV2, the J gene TRBJ1-2; D gene unclear. Germline V gene sequence: CDR1 SNHLY, CDR2 FYNNEI. The ends were cut back, 8 bases at V and 8 bases at J, with 24 bases in the middle. The CDR3 has 15 amino acids. The CDR3 sequence: CASLFNGQVRGGYTF. The DNA of the CDR3 is TGTGCCAGCCTCTTCAACGGGCAGGTCCGGGGAGGCTACACCTTC.

The chain carries TRBV28 and TRBJ2-5, with 10 bases matching TRBD2. Germline CDR1 reads MDHEN; CDR2 reads SYDVKM. The CDR3 is 17 residues long. Germline trimming cut 2 bases from V and 2 bases from J; bases unmatched to any gene: 8. The CDR3 here is CASSLIRLAGVQETQYF. CDR3 bases: TGTGCCAGCAGTTTAATACGGCTAGCGGGAGTACAAGAGACCCAGTACTTC. The full variable domain, in which reference TRBV28 and TRBJ2-5 provide the parts outside the CDR3, is DVKVTQSSRYLVKRTGEKVFLECVQDMDHENMFWYRQDPGLGLRLIYFSYDVKMKEKGDIPEGYSVSREKKERFSLILESASTNQTSMYLCASSLIRLAGVQETQYFGPGTRLLVL.

V is TRBV19 and J is TRBJ1-2, with D uncertain. Trimming cost V 5 bases and J 5 bases, with 12 bases left between them. The CDR3 length is 13 residues. The germline gives CDR1 LNHDA, CDR2 SQIVND (reference sequence). In DNA form, the CDR3 reads TGTGCCAGTAGTTTTAACAGAGTGTATGGCTACACCTTC. It codes for CASSFNRVYGYTF.

V gene TRBV11-2 combines with J gene TRBJ2-6, with unresolved D. With 5 bases removed from V and 0 bases from J, the gap between germline ends came to 8 bases. Germline V lookup: CDR1 SGHAT, CDR2 FQNNGV. The CDR3 consists of 15 residues. In DNA, the CDR3 is TGTGCCAGCAGCCCAGTAAGCTCTGGGGCCAACGTCCTGACTTTC. Protein product: CASSPVSSGANVLTF. Using reference TRBV11-2 and TRBJ2-6 for the parts outside the CDR3, the full variable domain is EAGVAQSPRYKIIEKRQSVAFWCNPISGHATLYWYQQILGQGPKLLIQFQNNGVVDDSQLPKDRFSAERLKGVDSTLKIQPAKLEDSAVYLCASSPVSSGANVLTFGAGSRLTVL.

This clone was detected a few times. This chain links TRBV6-5 with TRBJ2-7; D may be TRBD1 (6 bases). The CDR3 is 16 residues long. The germline V and J ends were trimmed by 1 base and 6 bases, with 19 bases remaining between them. Germline lookup yields CDR1 MNHEY and CDR2 SVGAGI. As DNA, the CDR3 is TGTGCCAGCAGTTACTACCCCCCCCCGGGACAATCCGAGCAGTACTTC. Amino acid sequence: CASSYYPPPGQSEQYF.

V is TRBV5-4 and J is TRBJ2-3, with D possibly TRBD1 on 6 matching bases. The germline V gene has CDR1 SGHNT and CDR2 YYREEE (reference sequence). The V gene lost 4 bases and the J gene lost 0 bases, with 21 bases spanning the gap. The CDR3 length is 18 residues. In DNA form, the CDR3 reads TGTGCCAGCAGCCCCGGTGTTCGCTTACAGGGAAGCACAGATACGCAGTATTTT. Amino acids: CASSPGVRLQGSTDTQYF. Full variable domain (remainder filled in from reference TRBV5-4 and TRBJ2-3): ETGVTQSPTHLIKTRGQQVTLRCSSQSGHNTVSWYQQALGQGPQFIFQYYREEENGRGNFPPRFSGLQFPNYSSELNVNALELDDSALYLCASSPGVRLQGSTDTQYFGPGTRLTVL.

In this sample, this clone turned up a few times. This chain uses TRBV6-1 with TRBJ1-1; 11 bases fit TRBD1. J was trimmed by 4 bases and V by 4 bases; bases with no gene match: 5. The CDR3 extends over 15 amino acids. Germline CDR1 reads MNHNS; CDR2 reads SASEGT. The CDR3 DNA reads as TGTGCCAGCAGTGCCGGGACAGGGGGAGGCACTGAAGCTTTCTTT. It codes for CASSAGTGGGTEAFF.

This rearrangement joins TRBV2 to TRBJ2-5, with 10 bases that match TRBD2. This CDR3 is 14 amino acids long. From germline, CDR1 is SNHLY and CDR2 FYNNEI. V lost 3 bases to trimming and J lost 3 bases; unmatched junction nucleotides: 1. Here the CDR3 reads CASSDSGGKETQYF. The CDR3, as DNA: TGTGCCAGCAGTGATAGCGGGGGGAAAGAGACCCAGTACTTC.

The V gene is TRBV28, the J gene TRBJ1-2, with 7 bases aligning to TRBD1. The junction had 11 bases not matched to a gene; V was cut back by 6 bases and J by 7 bases. Per germline, CDR1 MDHEN and CDR2 SYDVKM. CDR3 length equals 14 residues. This CDR3 reads CASSPVTGLVGYTF. CDR3 DNA: TGTGCCAGCAGCCCCGTGACAGGGCTCGTTGGCTACACCTTC.

J is TRBJ2-1 and V is TRBV4-1; a weak D match, TRBD2 (6 bases). V was cut by 5 bases and J by 9 bases, with 23 bases left in between. CDR3 size: 16 residues. Looked up from germline, CDR1 is MGHRA and CDR2 is YSYEKL. CDR3 bases: TGCGCCAGCAGCGCCGCCGCGGGATTTCGGTCCGGTGAGCAGTTCTTC. Protein sequence: CASSAAAGFRSGEQFF.

The chain recombines TRBV5-1 with TRBJ1-6, with a weak D call TRBD1 (6 bases). The CDR3 contains 14 residues. Trimming removed 5 bases at V and 9 bases at J, with 15 bases between. From germline, CDR1 is SGHRS and CDR2 YFSETQ. This CDR3 is CASRPEQGISPLHF. As DNA, the CDR3 is TGCGCCAGCAGACCGGAGCAGGGGATTTCACCCCTCCACTTT.

This clone was observed a single time. The rearrangement links TRBV2 to TRBJ2-6, with D possibly being TRBD1 (6 bases). Germline V gene lookup returns CDR1 SNHLY and CDR2 FYNNEI. CDR3 size: 16 residues. V shed 6 bases and J shed 2 bases, with 14 bases lying between them. The CDR3 coding sequence is TGTGCCAGCAGAAGGTTGGACAGCCCTGGGGCCAACGTCCTGACTTTC. This encodes CASRRLDSPGANVLTF.

This clone was observed a handful of times. V is TRBV7-9 and J is TRBJ1-5; a possible D gene is TRBD1 (5 bases). Germline lookup yields CDR1 SEHNR and CDR2 FQNEAQ (reference sequence). Trimming cost V 1 base and J 6 bases, with 10 bases left between them. The CDR3 spans 14 residues. In nucleotides, the CDR3 is TGTGCCAGCAGCTTAGGGGGCCCGGGTCAGCCCCAGCATTTT. It specifies CASSLGGPGQPQHF.

The genes are TRBV7-9 and TRBJ2-5, with 13 positions matching TRBD2. Germline values: CDR1 SEHNR, CDR2 FQNEAQ (reference sequence). The length of the CDR3 is 17 residues. V trimming: 5 bases; J trimming: 5 bases; junction bases outside the gene matches: 11. CDR3 sequence reads: CASSPGTSGVRMETQYF. CDR3 sequence (DNA): TGTGCCAGCAGCCCCGGGACTAGCGGGGTGAGGATGGAGACCCAGTACTTC.